These 5 T cell receptor beta chains came from one sample sequenced in a study of T cells in Graves' hyperthyroidism and ophthalmopathy. What was amplified from RNA transcripts were TCR beta CDR3 regions. Primed by the HTBI set, a first-round RT-PCR was run on the TCR CDR3. MiXCR was run by TCRdb on the multiplex PCR reads, yielding one entry per CDR3 protein. The data show about 590,000 distinct CDR3 sequences, with around a sixth seen just once and approximately 7.4% held by the top ten. The specimen was blood. The receptors were sampled from a woman aged 25 to 39 with Graves' hyperthyroidism.

On this clonotype itself: A read error may be the cause here, since a much bigger clone is one base away. The rearrangement links TRBV29-1 to TRBJ2-7; tentative D call: TRBD2 (6 bases). The germline V gene encodes CDR1 SQVTM and CDR2 ANQGSEA. CDR3 length: 12 residues. DNA for the CDR3: TGCAGCGTTGCTGGCCAGGACTACGACCAGTACTTC. Its translation: CSVAGQDYDQYF.

As for this clonotype: A much larger clone lies one base from this, so it may be a read error. The conserved phenylalanine or tryptophan normally closing the CDR3 is absent here, so this likely arose from a read error. This sequence joins TRBV6-1 and TRBJ1-5, with a weak D call TRBD1 (5 bases). Trimming left V 6 bases short and J 7 bases short, with 16 bases between. Looked up from germline, CDR1 is MNHNS and CDR2 is SASEGT. The CDR3 consists of 14 residues. The CDR3, as DNA: TGTGCCAGCAGGGGCGGAGGGGCCGGGCAGCCCCAGCATCTT. Its translation is CASRGGGAGQPQHL.

The sample holds many counts of this clonotype. The V and J genes are TRBV7-2 and TRBJ2-5; 10 bases agree with TRBD1. Germline V gene data show CDR1 as SGHTA and CDR2 as FQGNSA. Unmatched junction bases numbered 7, after V lost 5 bases and J lost 4 bases. The CDR3 contains 15 residues. The CDR3 coding sequence is TGTGCCAGCAGCAACGTCGGGGACAGGGGAGAGACCCAGTACTTC. Translating gives CASSNVGDRGETQYF. The full variable domain, its missing parts supplied by reference TRBV7-2 and TRBJ2-5, is GAGVSQSPSNKVTEKGKDVELRCDPISGHTALYWYRQSLGQGLEFLIYFQGNSAPDKSGLPSDRFSAERTGGSVSTLTIQRTQQEDSAVYLCASSNVGDRGETQYFGPGTRLLVL.

The chain links TRBV3-1 to TRBJ1-4; D possibly corresponds to TRBD1 (6 bases). V was clipped by 0 bases and J by 8 bases, with 13 bases between them. The CDR3 is 15 amino acids. Germline assignment: CDR1 LGHDT and CDR2 YNNKEL (reference sequence). CDR3 nucleotide sequence: TGTGCCAGCAGCCAAGATAGGGGACAACGGGAAAAACTGTTTTTT. Residues: CASSQDRGQREKLFF.

Many counts were recorded for this clonotype. V usage is TRBV6-1 and J usage is TRBJ2-3; 7 bases fit TRBD2. The CDR3 length is 15 residues. The V segment lost 6 bases and the J segment 2 bases; nucleotides outside the gene matches: 8. The germline gives CDR1 MNHNS, CDR2 SASEGT. The chain's CDR3 is CASSLGGSPTDTQYF. As DNA, the CDR3 is TGTGCCAGCAGCCTCGGCGGGAGCCCCACAGATACGCAGTATTTT.